This T cell receptor beta chain was profiled in a study of blood T cell repertoires in COVID-19. Trimming at V came to 5 bases and at J to 4 bases, leaving 4 bases not matched to a gene. Germline loops: CDR1 SGHTA, CDR2 FQGNSA. There are 14 residues in the CDR3. Here immunoSEQ multiplex PCR was the method, and the copy in TCRdb shows in-frame clones only, minus some. The sample lists 13,000 or so clones; approximately 82% were seen once. The origin of this receptor is a man aged 35 to 55 with active or convalescent COVID-19. Material for sequencing was peripheral blood. The V gene is TRBV7-2, the J gene TRBJ2-7; 11 bases are shared with TRBD2. In DNA form, the CDR3 reads TGTGCCAGCAGCCGTAGCGGGGGGGCATACGAGCAGTACTTC. Amino acid sequence: CASSRSGGAYEQYF.